This TCR beta chain was obtained from a study of T cells in Graves' hyperthyroidism and ophthalmopathy. Concerning this clonotype: No antigen is known for it.

Overall study findings and caveats: Ophthalmopathy stood apart from stable hyperthyroidism in a 13 V-J model.

Amplification targeted TCR beta CDR3 regions from RNA transcripts. In the first-round RT-PCR of the TCR CDR3, the HTBI primer set was used. TCRdb processed the multiplex PCR reads anew with MiXCR; each CDR3 protein has one entry. This sample yields a few hundred thousand distinct CDR3 sequences, of which roughly 46% are seen a single time; around 19% belongs to the top ten. This CDR3 has 14 amino acids. In germline, CDR1 is ENHRY, CDR2 SYGVKD. V was clipped by 10 bases and J by 1 base, with 14 bases between them. Diagnoses were established using clinical symptoms, serum thyroxine and TRAb, thyroid ultrasound and orbital computed tomography.

The rearrangement joins TRBV10-3 to TRBJ1-3; D ambiguous. This clonotype was sampled from an adult woman with Graves' disease, either hyperthyroidism or ophthalmopathy (not recorded which). Input material: peripheral blood or thyroid tissue (not recorded which). CDR3 coding DNA: TGTGCCACCAGCTCGGGCGGATCTGGAAACACCATATATTTT. This gives the protein CATSSGGSGNTIYF.